These 21 T cell receptor beta chains were sequenced from one sample in a study of blood T cell repertoires in COVID-19. This table comes from immunoSEQ multiplex PCR, and its TCRdb copy is limited to in-frame clones, with some not included. The data show about 320,000 clones, with about nine tenths seen just once and around 10% held by the top ten. The sequenced sample consisted of peripheral blood. Receptor source: a woman aged 25 to 39 with COVID-19, enrolled during active disease.

The rearrangement links TRBV14 to TRBJ2-1; TRBD2 aligns across 7 bases. This CDR3 has 14 amino acids. Germline V CDR1 and CDR2: SGHDN, FVKESK. V was clipped by 4 bases and J by 7 bases; unmatched bases: 7. CDR3 coding DNA: TGTGCCAGCAGCCCCCCCGGGCGGGGGAATGAGCAGTTCTTC. Translated, it gives CASSPPGRGNEQFF.

V and J are TRBV5-1 and TRBJ1-1, with D tentatively TRBD1 (6 bases). V was shortened by 2 bases and J by 0 bases, with 11 bases between the two germline ends. The length of the CDR3 is 15 residues. CDR1 is SGHRS and CDR2 is YFSETQ in the germline V gene. This CDR3 reads CASSFSGALNTEAFF. The CDR3 coding sequence is TGCGCCAGCAGCTTTTCAGGGGCGCTGAACACTGAAGCTTTCTTT.

A few counts support this clone. This chain links TRBV10-3 with TRBJ1-3, with 8 nucleotides matching TRBD1. The ends lost 6 bases at V and 4 bases at J; junction bases unmatched: 8. Germline CDR1 reads ENHRY; CDR2 reads SYGVKD. There are 15 residues in the CDR3. CDR3 loop: CAISTPRDRGNTIYF. Here the CDR3 DNA reads TGTGCCATCAGCACACCCCGGGACAGGGGAAACACCATATATTTT.

The rearrangement uses TRBV5-1 and TRBJ2-3; 11 bases map to TRBD2. V lost 2 bases to trimming and J lost 3 bases; unmatched junction nucleotides: 14. CDR3 length: 19 residues. The germline CDR1 and CDR2 sequences are SGHRS and YFSETQ. The CDR3 region has the DNA TGCGCCAGCAGCTTTTACGGGGTATCTAGCGGGGGGATTACAGATACGCAGTATTTT. Translating gives CASSFYGVSSGGITDTQYF.

The V call is TRBV19, the J call TRBJ1-5; D ambiguous. This CDR3 region has 13 residues. Trimming shortened V by 11 bases and J by 6 bases, and 17 bases separated the two germline ends. Germline CDR1 is LNHDA and CDR2 is SQIVND (reference sequence). The CDR3 is CALSRSAGQPQHF. CDR3 DNA: TGTGCCCTCAGTCGGTCAGCGGGTCAGCCCCAGCATTTT.

This sequence joins TRBV11-2 and TRBJ2-5; D might be TRBD1 (6 bases). V dropped 5 bases and J dropped 4 bases, with 14 bases sitting between them. The CDR3 consists of 14 residues. CDR1 is SGHAT and CDR2 is FQNNGV in the germline V gene. The CDR3 bases are TGTGCCAGCAGCAGAACAGGGTTGGGAGAGACCCAGTACTTC. Encoded protein: CASSRTGLGETQYF. Full variable domain (missing parts from reference TRBV11-2 and TRBJ2-5): EAGVAQSPRYKIIEKRQSVAFWCNPISGHATLYWYQQILGQGPKLLIQFQNNGVVDDSQLPKDRFSAERLKGVDSTLKIQPAKLEDSAVYLCASSRTGLGETQYFGPGTRLLVL.

J is TRBJ1-6 and V is TRBV9, with TRBD1 as a possible D gene (6 bases). Germline V gene sequence: CDR1 SGDLS, CDR2 YYNGEE. The CDR3 has 13 amino acids. The V end lost 7 bases, the J end lost 7 bases, and 12 bases lay between the germline ends. The CDR3 loop reads CASQGQSNSPLHF. CDR3 coding DNA: TGTGCCAGCCAAGGACAGTCAAATTCACCCCTCCACTTT.

This chain uses TRBV12-3 or TRBV12-4 with TRBJ2-1; 7 bases agree with TRBD1. The CDR3 extends over 12 amino acids. V lost 8 bases, J lost 5 bases, and 3 bases stayed unmatched. For the CDR3, the DNA is TGTGCCAGCGTCACAGGGGACAATGAGCAGTTCTTC. Translated: CASVTGDNEQFF.

This clone was seen a handful of times. This chain uses TRBV7-9 with TRBJ2-7, with D uncertain. V lost 1 base to trimming and J lost 6 bases, with 10 bases between them. Germline V CDR1 and CDR2: SEHNR, FQNEAQ (reference sequence). The CDR3 spans 13 residues. CDR3 sequence reads: CASSLGATPEQYF. The CDR3 region has the DNA TGTGCCAGCAGCTTAGGGGCGACCCCCGAGCAGTACTTC.

In this sample, this clone turned up a few times. The V call is TRBV30, the J call TRBJ1-6; D uncertain. CDR1 GTSNPN and CDR2 SVGIG come from the germline V gene (reference sequence). Trimming shortened V by 4 bases and J by 4 bases, and 14 bases separated the two germline ends. The CDR3 sequence is 15 residues long. The CDR3 protein is CAWTGRGLYNSPLHF. The CDR3 bases are TGTGCCTGGACGGGCAGAGGGCTTTATAATTCACCCCTCCACTTT.

This clone was detected only once. The chain couples TRBV28 to TRBJ1-5; no clear D. The V gene lost 10 bases and the J gene lost 2 bases, with 21 bases spanning the gap. The CDR3 is made up of 16 amino acids. The germline CDR1 and CDR2 sequences are MDHEN and SYDVKM. As DNA, the CDR3 is TGTGCCACCCGACAATTTTGGGTTGGTGGCAATCAGCCCCAGCATTTT. Protein sequence: CATRQFWVGGNQPQHF.

The chain uses TRBV18 and TRBJ2-4, with 9 bases matching TRBD1. V gave up 3 bases and J gave up 3 bases; unmatched junction bases: 9. Germline CDR1 reads KGHSH; CDR2 reads LQKENI. The CDR3 runs 17 residues. CDR3 sequence: CASSPKDRGLVKNIQYF. The CDR3 DNA reads as TGTGCCAGCTCACCTAAGGACAGGGGATTAGTCAAAAACATTCAGTACTTC.

The gene calls are TRBV6-5 and TRBJ2-7; D is unclear. The CDR3 is made up of 16 amino acids. The ends were cut back, 0 bases at V and 3 bases at J, with 15 bases in the middle. Germline CDR1 reads MNHEY; CDR2 reads SVGAGI. CDR3 nucleotide sequence: TGTGCCAGCAGTTACTCGTTTGGTACCAGAATCTACGAGCAGTACTTC. The encoded protein is CASSYSFGTRIYEQYF.

This sequence joins TRBV11-2 and TRBJ1-2, with D tentatively TRBD1 (6 bases). This CDR3 comprises 19 residues. V was shortened by 4 bases and J by 7 bases, with 31 bases between the two germline ends. Germline V gene sequence: CDR1 SGHAT, CDR2 FQNNGV. This chain's CDR3 is CASSSLIRGRDKDLGGYTF. The CDR3 DNA follows: TGTGCCAGCAGCTCGCTTATTAGGGGTAGGGACAAGGATCTTGGTGGCTACACCTTC.

The V gene is TRBV7-9, the J gene TRBJ1-5; TRBD1 aligns across 7 bases. The ends lost 5 bases at V and 1 base at J; junction bases unmatched: 2. Looked up from germline, CDR1 is SEHNR and CDR2 is FQNEAQ (reference sequence). This CDR3 is 14 amino acids long. The CDR3 sequence is CASSGTDSNQPQHF. The CDR3 nucleotides are TGTGCCAGCAGCGGGACAGACAGCAATCAGCCCCAGCATTTT.

Remarks on this clone: Germline and junction disagree at one end, which may indicate a read error. The chain uses TRBV2 and TRBJ2-7; weak D call: TRBD2 (6 bases). The germline V gene has CDR1 SNHLY and CDR2 FYNNEI. The CDR3 covers 11 residues. The CDR3 loop reads CASGDSYEQYF. CDR3 bases: TGCGCCTCGGGGGACTCCTACGAGCAGTACTTC.

CDR3 amino acids: CASSGREGQPQHF. For the CDR3, the DNA is TGTGCCAGCAGTGGCAGGGAGGGTCAGCCCCAGCATTTT. The V and J genes are TRBV28 and TRBJ1-5; TRBD1 is a possible D gene (5 bases). CDR3 length: 13 amino acids. Trimming removed 5 bases from V and 6 bases from J, with 11 bases in between. Germline CDR1 is MDHEN and CDR2 is SYDVKM.

The rearrangement joins TRBV5-1 to TRBJ2-7, with D perhaps matching TRBD2 (6 bases). V shed 4 bases and J shed 3 bases, with 14 bases lying between them. Germline V gene sequence: CDR1 SGHRS, CDR2 YFSETQ. The CDR3 is 14 residues long. This chain's CDR3 is CASSLGAGLYEQYF. The CDR3 DNA is TGCGCCAGCAGCCTCGGGGCGGGGCTCTACGAGCAGTACTTC.

The rearrangement uses TRBV27 and TRBJ2-7, with a tentative D call TRBD2 (5 bases). Germline loops: CDR1 MNHEY, CDR2 SMNVEV (reference sequence). V was clipped by 5 bases and J by 2 bases, with 7 bases between them. The CDR3 loop spans 12 amino acids. The CDR3 sequence: CASSPGTYEQYF. DNA of the CDR3: TGTGCCAGCAGTCCGGGAACCTACGAGCAGTACTTC.

The chain is built from TRBV2 and TRBJ2-3; TRBD1 matches 8 bases. The CDR3 length is 13 residues. The V gene's germline CDR1 is SNHLY and CDR2 FYNNEI. V was clipped by 9 bases and J by 0 bases; unmatched bases: 2. CDR3 protein: CARDRGSTDTQYF. The CDR3 bases are TGTGCCAGAGACAGGGGTAGCACAGATACGCAGTATTTT.

The chain recombines TRBV4-2 with TRBJ1-4, with no clear D. V was clipped by 4 bases and J by 8 bases, with 8 bases between them. CDR1 and CDR2 (germline): LGHNA, YNFKEQ. The CDR3 is 12 residues long. The CDR3 protein is CASSLTREKLFF. Written as DNA, the CDR3 is TGTGCCAGCAGCCTAACTCGGGAAAAACTGTTTTTT.